One and the same sample provided the 18 T cell receptor beta chains below, sequenced in a study of early T cells in non-severe SARS-CoV-2 infection. TCRdb used MiXCR to reprocess the 5' RACE reads, holding one entry per CDR3 protein. The sample consists of about 33,000 distinct CDR3 sequences, over 4.5% of them appearing once. Sequencing input: whole blood. These receptors were collected from an adult who was a healthcare worker with PCR-confirmed SARS-CoV-2 infection or an uninfected control (not recorded which).

Many counts were recorded for this clonotype. This chain uses TRBV5-1 with TRBJ1-2; D is unclear. The CDR3 is made up of 15 amino acids. CDR1 is SGHRS, CDR2 YFSETQ, per germline. The germline V and J ends were trimmed by 4 bases and 0 bases, with 13 bases remaining between them. CDR3 protein: CASSPQQLPNYGYTF. CDR3 nucleotides: TGCGCCAGCAGCCCCCAACAGCTACCTAACTATGGCTACACCTTC.

This clonotype occurred many times. The rearrangement joins TRBV5-1 to TRBJ2-5; D unclear. CDR1 and CDR2 (germline): SGHRS, YFSETQ. V dropped 1 base and J dropped 1 base, with 8 bases sitting between them. The CDR3 runs 14 residues. The CDR3 region has the DNA TGCGCCAGCAGCTTGTACCGGGCCCAAGAGACCCAGTACTTC. It encodes CASSLYRAQETQYF.

This clonotype was found a few times. J is TRBJ2-7 and V is TRBV11-2; TRBD2 is a possible D gene (6 bases). Germline V gene lookup returns CDR1 SGHAT and CDR2 FQNNGV. The CDR3 length is 15 residues. V gave up 6 bases and J gave up 4 bases, with 19 bases separating them. Here the CDR3 DNA reads TGTGCCAGCAGGGGACTCCGAAGAAACATTTACGAGCAGTACTTC. Residues: CASRGLRRNIYEQYF.

The table lists this clonotype with a few counts. The V gene is TRBV3-1, the J gene TRBJ2-1; D is unresolved. CDR3 length: 16 amino acids. Germline assignment: CDR1 LGHDT and CDR2 YNNKEL (reference sequence). V lost 1 base and J 4 bases, leaving 14 bases between the germline ends. The DNA of the CDR3 is TGTGCCAGCAGCCAAGTGGCCGGGCGCACTTACAATGAGCAGTTCTTC. It translates to CASSQVAGRTYNEQFF.

This chain links TRBV5-6 with TRBJ2-5, with TRBD1 matching over 7 bases. V lost 1 base and J lost 5; bases outside the gene matches: 5. The CDR3 contains 14 residues. Germline V lookup: CDR1 SGHDT, CDR2 YYEEEE. CDR3 sequence: CASSLPGGSETQYF. The CDR3 region has the DNA TGTGCCAGCAGCTTGCCAGGGGGAAGCGAGACCCAGTACTTC.

The chain carries TRBV27 and TRBJ2-7, with TRBD1 identical over 8 bases. Trimming at V came to 2 bases and at J to 6 bases, leaving 6 bases not matched to a gene. In germline, CDR1 is MNHEY, CDR2 SMNVEV (reference sequence). This CDR3 contains 14 residues. The CDR3 region is CASSLSRGQVEQYF. The DNA for the CDR3 is TGTGCCAGCAGTTTAAGCAGGGGGCAGGTCGAGCAGTACTTC.

The table lists this clonotype with a few counts. V and J are TRBV29-1 and TRBJ1-1; D perhaps matches TRBD1 (5 bases). Germline V gives CDR1 SQVTM, CDR2 ANQGSEA. V gave up 5 bases and J gave up 1 base, with 11 bases separating them. The CDR3 loop spans 13 amino acids. In DNA form, the CDR3 reads TGCAGCGTTCCCGCCACAGGGAACACTGAAGCTTTCTTT. It translates to CSVPATGNTEAFF.

This clonotype has a count of ten or more. The rearrangement uses TRBV20-1 and TRBJ2-2, with no clear D. V lost 6 bases, J lost 9 bases, and 17 bases lay in between. CDR3 length: 13 residues. The germline V gene encodes CDR1 DFQATT and CDR2 SNEGSKA (reference sequence). The chain's CDR3 is CSASNSHVRELFF. CDR3 sequence (DNA): TGCAGTGCCTCCAATAGCCACGTACGGGAGCTGTTTTTT.

This clonotype was picked up a small number of times. The chain has TRBV15 and TRBJ2-7; a weak D match, TRBD2 (5 bases). V was trimmed by 0 bases and J by 9 bases, leaving 18 bases between them. This CDR3 contains 15 residues. Germline CDR1 and CDR2: LNHNV and YYDKDF (reference sequence). DNA of the CDR3: TGTGCCACCAGCAGAGATCTAGGAAACGGGATCGTGCAGTACTTC. It is translated as CATSRDLGNGIVQYF.

This chain uses TRBV28 with TRBJ2-3; 7 bases line up with TRBD2. Trimming cost V 6 bases and J 1 base; bases outside gene matches: 4. This CDR3 has 14 amino acids. Germline-derived CDR1 and CDR2 are MDHEN and SYDVKM. The CDR3 coding sequence is TGTGCCAGCAGAGCAGCGGGGCGCACAGATACGCAGTATTTT. Encoded protein: CASRAAGRTDTQYF.

This clonotype came up a few times. The chain has TRBV10-2 and TRBJ1-2; D is unclear. There are 14 residues in the CDR3. CDR1 is WSHSY, CDR2 SAAADI, per germline. V lost 4 bases and J lost 4, with 13 bases in between. The CDR3 spells CASSGGARSYGYTF. The CDR3 DNA follows: TGCGCCAGCAGTGGAGGCGCAAGGAGCTATGGCTACACCTTC.

In its sample, this clonotype was seen a few times. The rearrangement uses TRBV7-2 and TRBJ1-4, with D unresolved. In germline, CDR1 is SGHTA, CDR2 FQGNSA. Trimming cost V 6 bases and J 0 bases, with 5 bases left between them. The CDR3 sequence is 13 residues long. The CDR3: CASSQATNEKLFF. CDR3 coding DNA: TGTGCCAGCAGTCAGGCAACTAATGAAAAACTGTTTTTT. Full variable domain (missing parts from reference TRBV7-2 and TRBJ1-4): GAGVSQSPSNKVTEKGKDVELRCDPISGHTALYWYRQSLGQGLEFLIYFQGNSAPDKSGLPSDRFSAERTGGSVSTLTIQRTQQEDSAVYLCASSQATNEKLFFGSGTQLSVL.

This clonotype has ten or more counts. The rearrangement links TRBV12-3 or TRBV12-4 to TRBJ2-7, with a possible D match to TRBD1 (6 bases). The CDR3 is 14 residues long. Trimming pared 6 bases from V and 1 base from J, leaving 13 bases between. Here the CDR3 DNA reads TGTGCCAGCAGCCAGGGGTCGACGTCCTACGAGCAGTACTTC. The encoded protein is CASSQGSTSYEQYF.

This clonotype was recorded at least ten times. V is TRBV5-1 and J is TRBJ2-1; maybe TRBD2 (7 bases). V lost 2 bases and J 5 bases, leaving 14 bases between the germline ends. The germline V gene encodes CDR1 SGHRS and CDR2 YFSETQ. The CDR3 spans 15 residues. This CDR3 is CASSFGGGPHNEQFF. The CDR3 DNA sequence: TGCGCCAGCAGCTTTGGCGGGGGCCCGCACAATGAGCAGTTCTTC.

The chain uses TRBV5-5 and TRBJ1-1; no clear D. The CDR3 totals 13 residues. V was shortened by 3 bases and J by 1 base, with 7 bases between the two germline ends. Germline values: CDR1 SGHKS, CDR2 YYEKEE (reference sequence). The CDR3 DNA sequence: TGTGCCAGCAGCTACGTGAGGAACACTGAAGCTTTCTTT. It translates to CASSYVRNTEAFF. Based on the CDR3 plus reference TRBV5-5 and TRBJ1-1, the full variable domain is DAGVTQSPTHLIKTRGQQVTLRCSPISGHKSVSWYQQVLGQGPQFIFQYYEKEERGRGNFPDRFSARQFPNYSSELNVNALLLGDSALYLCASSYVRNTEAFFGQGTRLTVV.

The V gene is TRBV10-3, the J gene TRBJ2-3; 9 bases align to TRBD2. The CDR3 spans 15 residues. Losses at the gene ends were 3 bases for V and 5 bases for J; bases not matched to a gene: 6. CDR1 is ENHRY, CDR2 SYGVKD, per germline. The CDR3 DNA reads TGTGCCATCAGTGACCGGCGGGGGGGCCAAGATACGCAGTATTTT. This sequence encodes CAISDRRGGQDTQYF.

The chain recombines TRBV6-5 with TRBJ1-3; D might be TRBD1 (6 bases). CDR1 MNHEY and CDR2 SVGAGI come from the germline V gene. V was clipped by 5 bases and J by 4 bases, with 18 bases between them. The CDR3 totals 16 residues. The CDR3 coding sequence is TGTGCCAGCAGTAACCTACAGGGCAGCGGGGGAAACACCATATATTTT. Translated, it gives CASSNLQGSGGNTIYF.

V is TRBV20-1 and J is TRBJ2-4; D possibly matches TRBD1 or TRBD2 (5 bases each). V was cut by 7 bases and J by 0 bases, with 13 bases left in between. Germline V lookup: CDR1 DFQATT, CDR2 SNEGSKA (reference sequence). The CDR3 length is 14 residues. The CDR3 is CSVGPPLAKNIQYF. The CDR3 DNA reads TGCAGTGTGGGACCACCCTTAGCCAAAAACATTCAGTACTTC.